This T cell receptor beta chain was profiled in a study of T cell repertoires and Cas9 in healthy adults (dated by TCRdb to 2016 to 2018). Describing the broader study: Within the CD4 and CD8 compartments, SpCas9-reactive T cells were assessed for multi-effector potency, cytotoxicity and lineage determination. The study looked at preexisting T cell immunity to the Streptococcus pyogenes Cas9 nuclease (SpCas9), which is used in CRISPR gene editing. Points the paper makes about the study in general: In vitro, SpCas9-reactive regulatory T cells were reported to reduce the proliferation and function of SpCas9-reactive effector T cells.

For CDR1 and CDR2, the germline V gene lists SGHAT and FQNNGV. The CDR3 measures 16 amino acids from cysteine to phenylalanine. The retained sequence is limited to the CDR3, 48 bases, with the frame set at the first base. V and J are truncated by 5 bases and 0 bases respectively, leaving an intervening sequence of 16 bases. Libraries were constructed by the immunoSEQ multiplex PCR assay. This is the immuneACCESS table as TCRdb keeps it, with only in-frame sequences that have V and J called. A part of the clones is gone; compared with another copy, unresolved V genes explain less than half, and the rest is unexplained. The sample yields almost 15,000 clones; approximately 91% were counted once. The ten most abundant clones make up roughly 2% of the sample. Points on this clone: It lacks a known antigen. No much larger clone is present one base from it, and per-base qualities are unavailable.

Healthy humans were used as donors in the study. Specimen: Tregs (CD4+, CD25+, CD127-, CD137-, CD154-) from PBMCs; culture status not recorded. The TCR comes from a human donor in good health. This receptor chain uses TRBV11-2 and TRBJ1-1; no D gene call is confident. The CDR3 here reads CASSPRRDNMNTEAFF. The DNA is TGTGCCAGCAGCCCAAGACGGGATAACATGAACACTGAAGCTTTCTTT.